One and the same sample provided the 28 T cell receptor beta chains below, sequenced in a study of blood T cell repertoires in COVID-19. Here immunoSEQ multiplex PCR was the method, and the copy in TCRdb shows in-frame clones only, minus some. The sample records 250,000 to 350,000 clones, about nine tenths being singletons. The sample taken for sequencing was peripheral blood. The source is a woman aged 30 to 39 with COVID-19, enrolled during active disease.

The chain joins TRBV30 to TRBJ1-1; 10 bases fit TRBD1. V dropped 1 base and J dropped 5; count of bases not matched to a gene: 7. In germline, CDR1 is GTSNPN, CDR2 SVGIG (reference sequence). The CDR3 length is 15 residues. CDR3: CAWSDRDRGGTEAFF. The CDR3 DNA reads as TGTGCCTGGAGTGACCGGGACAGGGGAGGGACTGAAGCTTTCTTT.

The V gene is TRBV6-5, the J gene TRBJ1-1, with D maybe TRBD1 (6 bases). Trimming pared 2 bases from V and 1 base from J, leaving 11 bases between. Germline CDR1 reads MNHEY; CDR2 reads SVGAGI. The CDR3 covers 15 residues. The CDR3: CASSYGRGGNTEAFF. In DNA, the CDR3 is TGTGCCAGCAGTTACGGGAGAGGGGGGAACACTGAAGCTTTCTTT.

The chain uses TRBV19 and TRBJ1-2; tentative D call: TRBD1 (6 bases). CDR3 length: 13 residues. The V end was cut by 6 bases, the J end by 2 bases, with 10 bases between. The germline gives CDR1 LNHDA, CDR2 SQIVND (reference sequence). The CDR3 nucleotides read TGTGCCAGTAGAGAGCAGGGGAACTATGGCTACACCTTC. Translation: CASREQGNYGYTF. Filled out from reference TRBV19 and TRBJ1-2, the complete variable domain reads DGGITQSPKYLFRKEGQNVTLSCEQNLNHDAMYWYRQDPGQGLRLIYYSQIVNDFQKGDIAEGYSVSREKKESFPLTVTSAQKNPTAFYLCASREQGNYGYTFGSGTRLTVV.

The J gene is TRBJ2-5, the V gene TRBV6-1, with a weak D call TRBD1 (6 bases). The CDR3 runs to 14 residues. Germline CDR1 reads MNHNS; CDR2 reads SASEGT. V lost 3 bases to trimming and J lost 5 bases, with 13 bases between them. CDR3 bases: TGTGCCAGCAGTGACAGGGGCTACGGGGAGACCCAGTACTTC. Its translation: CASSDRGYGETQYF.

The chain combines TRBV7-9 with TRBJ1-5; a weak D match, TRBD1 (6 bases). CDR3 length equals 14 residues. Germline V gene sequence: CDR1 SEHNR, CDR2 FQNEAQ (reference sequence). V lost 1 base to trimming and J lost 6 bases, with 10 bases between them. DNA for the CDR3: TGTGCCAGCAGCTTAGAGGGAGGGGGTCAGCCCCAGCATTTT. This sequence encodes CASSLEGGGQPQHF.

This clone has only one observation. The J gene is TRBJ1-2, the V gene TRBV19, with 7 nucleotides matching TRBD1. The CDR3 contains 15 residues. J lost 5 bases, V lost 3 bases, and 9 bases had no gene match. The germline V gene has CDR1 LNHDA and CDR2 SQIVND (reference sequence). DNA for the CDR3: TGTGCCAGTAGTATCCACCGGGACAGTAGGTATGGCTACACCTTC. Residues: CASSIHRDSRYGYTF.

This chain links TRBV3-1 (or the pseudogene TRBV3-2) with TRBJ2-2, with TRBD2 matching over 9 bases. V dropped 1 base and J dropped 4; count of bases not matched to a gene: 10. Germline V gene sequence: CDR1 LGHDT, CDR2 YNNKEL (reference sequence). This CDR3 is built from 18 residues. The CDR3 loop reads CASSQVAGGPTGTGELFF. In DNA, the CDR3 is TGTGCCAGCAGCCAAGTCGCGGGAGGGCCAACGGGCACCGGGGAGCTGTTTTTT.

The rearrangement joins TRBV11-3 to TRBJ1-1; D uncertain. Trimming pared 5 bases from V and 7 bases from J, leaving 17 bases between. Germline-derived CDR1 and CDR2 are SGHNT and YENEEA. The CDR3 runs 14 residues. CDR3 nucleotides: TGTGCCAGCAGCCCAGACGGGGAGTCGGGTGAAGCTTTCTTT. It yields the protein CASSPDGESGEAFF.

The V call is TRBV18, the J call TRBJ2-7, with a weak D call TRBD1 (5 bases). V was pared by 4 bases and J by 2 bases, with 9 bases between. Germline V gene sequence: CDR1 KGHSH, CDR2 LQKENI. The length of the CDR3 is 13 residues. The CDR3 loop reads CASSQGLAYEQYF. CDR3 nucleotides: TGTGCCAGCTCACAGGGGTTAGCCTACGAGCAGTACTTC.

The V gene is TRBV28, the J gene TRBJ2-5; 7 bases match TRBD1. Unmatched junction bases numbered 8, after V lost 5 bases and J lost 5 bases. Germline CDR1 and CDR2: MDHEN and SYDVKM. There are 14 residues in the CDR3. In DNA form, the CDR3 reads TGTGCCAGCAGTAAAGACAGGGCGGAGGAGACCCAGTACTTC. It encodes CASSKDRAEETQYF.

V is TRBV18 and J is TRBJ1-2; the match to TRBD1 covers 7 bases. V was pared by 0 bases and J by 3 bases, with 1 base of the junction left unmatched. Looked up from germline, CDR1 is KGHSH and CDR2 is LQKENI. The length of the CDR3 is 14 residues. CDR3 amino acids: CASSPPGTDYGYTF. The CDR3 bases are TGTGCCAGCTCACCACCGGGGACAGACTATGGCTACACCTTC. The full variable domain, completed using reference TRBV18 and TRBJ1-2, is NAGVMQNPRHLVRRRGQEARLRCSPMKGHSHVYWYRQLPEEGLKFMVYLQKENIIDESGMPKERFSAEFPKEGPSILRIQQVVRGDSAAYFCASSPPGTDYGYTFGSGTRLTVV.

The V gene is TRBV5-8, the J gene TRBJ1-5, with D unresolved. The V gene's germline CDR1 is SGHTS and CDR2 YDEGEE. The CDR3 has 15 amino acids. Between the trimmed V and J ends, which lost 4 bases and 0 bases, there was a span of 11 bases. CDR3 in amino acids: CASSPRTSSNQPQHF. The CDR3 DNA reads as TGTGCCAGCAGCCCTAGGACTTCTAGCAATCAGCCCCAGCATTTT.

This clone was seen once. The chain joins TRBV5-6 to TRBJ1-1; D not resolved. CDR1 is SGHDT and CDR2 is YYEEEE in the germline V gene. The CDR3 sequence is 12 residues long. V lost 0 bases, J lost 2 bases, and 2 bases lay in between. CDR3 DNA: TGTGCCAGCAGCTTGGCTAACACTGAAGCTTTCTTT. The encoded protein is CASSLANTEAFF.

The chain combines TRBV2 with TRBJ2-2, with 9 bases aligning to TRBD1. V shed 7 bases, J shed 7 bases, and the junction held 7 bases outside the gene matches. Germline CDR1 and CDR2: SNHLY and FYNNEI. The length of the CDR3 is 14 residues. CDR3 bases: TGTGCCAGCATTGGGACAGGGTTTAGCGGGGAGCTGTTTTTT. The encoded protein is CASIGTGFSGELFF. Drawing the rest from reference TRBV2 and TRBJ2-2, the complete variable domain is EPEVTQTPSHQVTQMGQEVILRCVPISNHLYFYWYRQILGQKVEFLVSFYNNEISEKSEIFDDQFSVERPDGSNFTLKIRSTKLEDSAMYFCASIGTGFSGELFFGEGSRLTVL.

The chain couples TRBV2 to TRBJ1-1; D is perhaps TRBD1 (5 bases). Germline V CDR1 and CDR2: SNHLY, FYNNEI. V was clipped by 6 bases and J by 5 bases, with 10 bases between them. This CDR3 comprises 12 residues. CDR3 in amino acids: CASRPDSTEAFF. CDR3 nucleotide sequence: TGTGCCAGCAGACCCGACAGTACTGAAGCTTTCTTT.

This clone has only a few counts. The chain couples TRBV6-6 to TRBJ1-6; TRBD1 is a possible D gene (5 bases). Between the trimmed V and J ends, which lost 1 base and 8 bases, there was a span of 12 bases. The CDR3 has 15 amino acids. Germline CDR1 is MNHNY and CDR2 is SVGAGI (reference sequence). CDR3 residues: CASSYFSTGDSPLHF. The CDR3 bases are TGTGCCAGCAGTTACTTCTCGACGGGGGATTCACCCCTCCACTTT.

This chain joins TRBV9 and TRBJ2-2; 11 bases map to TRBD2. CDR1 is SGDLS and CDR2 is YYNGEE in the germline V gene. The CDR3 contains 16 residues. Trimming removed 4 bases from V and 6 bases from J; junction bases left unmatched: 8. CDR3 protein: CASSLTSGTRSGELFF. DNA of the CDR3: TGTGCCAGCAGCCTGACTAGCGGGACCCGATCCGGGGAGCTGTTTTTT.

V usage is TRBV6-5 and J usage is TRBJ2-3; 8 bases are a match to TRBD1. V shed 6 bases, J shed 4 bases, and the junction held 6 bases outside the gene matches. CDR1 MNHEY and CDR2 SVGAGI come from the germline V gene. This CDR3 contains 14 residues. This CDR3 reads CASSRRQGPDTQYF. The CDR3 region has the DNA TGTGCCAGCAGCCGAAGACAGGGGCCAGATACGCAGTATTTT.

The chain couples TRBV20-1 to TRBJ1-2; tentative D call: TRBD1 (5 bases). The V end was cut by 3 bases, the J end by 5 bases, with 13 bases between. Germline lookup yields CDR1 DFQATT and CDR2 SNEGSKA (reference sequence). The CDR3 sequence is 13 residues long. CDR3 in amino acids: CSASFDRKYGYTF. DNA of the CDR3: TGCAGTGCTAGTTTCGACAGAAAATATGGCTACACCTTC.

The chain couples TRBV25-1 to TRBJ1-3; perhaps TRBD1 as D (6 bases). The CDR3 runs 17 residues. The germline gives CDR1 MGHDK, CDR2 SYGVNS. V was pared by 1 base and J by 7 bases, with 20 bases between. The CDR3 nucleotides are TGTGCCAGCAGTGAATGGGGGCGGTGTCGGGTTATGAACACCATATATTTT. This codes for CASSEWGRCRVMNTIYF.

The rearrangement joins TRBV29-1 to TRBJ2-5; D perhaps matches TRBD1 (6 bases). Trimming removed 2 bases from V and 5 bases from J, with 12 bases in between. The CDR3 is 13 amino acids. The germline V gene has CDR1 SQVTM and CDR2 ANQGSEA. In DNA form, the CDR3 reads TGCAGCGTTGAAAAACAGGGCTTCGAGACCCAGTACTTC. This translates into CSVEKQGFETQYF.

The chain carries TRBV30 and TRBJ1-2; the match to TRBD1 covers 7 bases. Germline V gene sequence: CDR1 GTSNPN, CDR2 SVGIG (reference sequence). The CDR3 totals 13 residues. With 2 bases clipped from V and 10 bases from J, the junction kept 10 bases outside the gene matches. The CDR3 coding sequence is TGTGCCTGGAGTACCTCCCGACAGGGAGACTACACCTTC. Translation: CAWSTSRQGDYTF.

Details on this clone: This CDR3 is also generated by other DNA sequences in the sample. CDR3: CASSLGGRREETQYF. Here the CDR3 DNA reads TGTGCCAGCAGCTTAGGAGGACGGCGGGAAGAGACCCAGTACTTC. V and J are TRBV11-2 and TRBJ2-5, with D possibly matching TRBD2 (5 bases). Germline CDR1 SGHAT, CDR2 FQNNGV. This CDR3 has 15 amino acids. Trimming took 1 base from V and 3 from J, leaving 12 bases between them.

The chain is built from TRBV27 and TRBJ2-7; 10 nucleotides line up with TRBD2. Germline V gene data show CDR1 as MNHEY and CDR2 as SMNVEV (reference sequence). The CDR3 is 16 amino acids. After removal of 5 bases from V and 3 bases from J, the junction contained 10 bases not matched to a gene. The CDR3 spells CASSPSTSGNYYEQYF. In DNA, the CDR3 is TGTGCCAGCAGTCCGTCAACTAGCGGGAACTACTACGAGCAGTACTTC.

The chain couples TRBV29-1 to TRBJ1-2; D is unclear. The CDR3 extends over 13 amino acids. CDR1 SQVTM and CDR2 ANQGSEA come from the germline V gene. V lost 0 bases, J lost 8 bases, and 13 bases lay in between. CDR3 residues: CSVEDHGLRGYTF. Here the CDR3 DNA reads TGCAGCGTTGAAGATCACGGTTTGAGAGGCTACACCTTC.

This rearrangement joins TRBV6-5 to TRBJ2-5, with D possibly being TRBD2 (5 bases). V was clipped by 5 bases and J by 4 bases, with 14 bases between them. Looked up from germline, CDR1 is MNHEY and CDR2 is SVGAGI. CDR3 length equals 14 residues. The CDR3 spells CASSNEGGLETQYF. DNA for the CDR3: TGTGCCAGCAGTAACGAGGGTGGTTTAGAGACCCAGTACTTC.

The CDR3 loop is CASSSGTAFTEAFF. The CDR3 DNA sequence: TGTGCCAGCAGCTCAGGGACAGCCTTCACTGAAGCTTTCTTT. The gene calls are TRBV7-2 and TRBJ1-1, with 7 bases that match TRBD1. This CDR3 spans 14 amino acids. Germline trimming cut 4 bases from V and 4 bases from J; bases unmatched to any gene: 6. CDR1 is SGHTA and CDR2 is FQGNSA in the germline V gene.

The genes are TRBV11-2 and TRBJ2-2; 10 bases are a match to TRBD1. The junction had 9 bases not matched to a gene; V was cut back by 9 bases and J by 5 bases. Germline CDR1 is SGHAT and CDR2 is FQNNGV. The CDR3 extends over 15 amino acids. CDR3 loop: CASKSTGGNTGELFF. In DNA, the CDR3 is TGTGCCAGTAAATCGACAGGGGGCAATACCGGGGAGCTGTTTTTT. Full variable domain (remainder filled in from reference TRBV11-2 and TRBJ2-2): EAGVAQSPRYKIIEKRQSVAFWCNPISGHATLYWYQQILGQGPKLLIQFQNNGVVDDSQLPKDRFSAERLKGVDSTLKIQPAKLEDSAVYLCASKSTGGNTGELFFGEGSRLTVL.